The rows below give T cell receptor beta chains drawn from one sample of a study of shared clonotypes between healthy human individuals. Data came from immunoSEQ multiplex PCR; TCRdb stores just in-frame clones and leaves some out. This sample has a few million clones, with over 85% found just once. Sequenced input: naive CD8+ T cells from PBMCs. The receptor source for this set is a man between 18 and 35 years old in good health. Some clones in this sample may be carry-over from other donors' samples. The CDR3 runs from the conserved cysteine through the conserved F or W. A D gene is named only where the DNA matches it firmly. Clone size is stated in some rows and not others, as once, few, many or a class when expanded.

once TRBJ2-5 - TRBV7-9 CASSPKDRVLYQETQYF TGTGCCAGCAGCCCAAAAGACAGAGTACTGTACCAAGAGACCCAGTACTTC
- TRBJ2-7 - TRBV5-1 CASSWEFSTIEQYF TGCGCCAGCAGCTGGGAGTTCTCAACGATCGAGCAGTACTTC
- TRBJ1-2 - TRBV28 CASSLGTNIYGYTF TGTGCCAGCAGTTTAGGGACAAATATTTATGGCTACACCTTC
- TRBJ2-1 - TRBV28 CATTPLGLSQQFF TGTGCCACCACACCGCTGGGGCTCTCCCAGCAGTTCTTC
- TRBJ1-5 - TRBV7-6 CASSLEWGQSNQPQHF TGTGCCAGCAGCTTAGAGTGGGGACAAAGCAATCAGCCCCAGCATTTT
- TRBJ2-7 - TRBV28 CASVLETGEQYF TGTGCCAGCGTTTTGGAAACGGGGGAGCAGTACTTC
- TRBJ2-7 - TRBV10-2 CASRGGYEQYF TGCGCCAGCAGGGGAGGCTACGAGCAGTACTTC
- TRBJ1-5 TRBD1 TRBV11-2 CASSLGQDHNQPQHF TGTGCCAGCAGCTTGGGACAGGATCATAATCAGCCCCAGCATTTT
- TRBJ2-7 TRBD1 TRBV7-9 CASSLTRGQAEQYF TGTGCCAGCAGCTTAACCAGGGGGCAAGCCGAGCAGTACTTC
- TRBJ2-5 - TRBV5-1 CASSLSRGAAETQYF TGCGCCAGCAGCTTAAGCAGGGGTGCGGCGGAGACCCAGTACTTC